The 26 T cell receptor beta chains below were found in one sample sequenced in a study of OX40 agonist ivuxolimab in advanced cancers. Produced via immunoSEQ multiplex PCR; TCRdb's table is partial and in-frame only. There are 65,000 to 95,000 clones in the sample; roughly nine tenths occur only once, and about 2.3% lies in the top ten. The input for sequencing was CD4+ or CD8+ T cells sorted from blood, taken in a trial of the OX40 agonist ivuxolimab. All receptors derive from an adult with an advanced solid tumor such as melanoma, head and neck, liver or kidney cancer.

The chain employs TRBV7-9 and TRBJ2-3; TRBD1 agrees at 7 bases. CDR1 SEHNR and CDR2 FQNEAQ come from the germline V gene (reference sequence). Trimming at V came to 5 bases and at J to 7 bases, leaving 6 bases not matched to a gene. This CDR3 spans 13 amino acids. CDR3 amino acids: CASSPTGANTQYF. As DNA, the CDR3 is TGTGCCAGCAGCCCAACAGGGGCGAATACGCAGTATTTT.

The count of this clone is one. Other DNA sequences in the same sample also yield this CDR3. This CDR3 is CASSQESSGNTIYF. Here the CDR3 DNA reads TGTGCCAGCAGCCAAGAATCCTCTGGAAACACCATATATTTT. V usage is TRBV4-2 and J usage is TRBJ1-3, with D unclear. V lost 0 bases to trimming and J lost 0 bases, with 3 bases between them. Germline values: CDR1 LGHNA, CDR2 YNFKEQ. CDR3 length equals 14 residues.

This chain connects TRBV5-6 to TRBJ2-1, with TRBD2 identical over 8 bases. This CDR3 contains 18 residues. Germline lookup yields CDR1 SGHDT and CDR2 YYEEEE. With V trimmed by 0 bases and J by 3 bases, 11 bases remained unmatched. CDR3: CASSLAPPSGSGYNEQFF. As DNA, the CDR3 is TGTGCCAGCAGCTTGGCGCCCCCGAGCGGGAGTGGCTACAATGAGCAGTTCTTC.

This chain uses TRBV28 with TRBJ2-3; perhaps TRBD2 as D (6 bases). CDR3 length: 17 amino acids. Looked up from germline, CDR1 is MDHEN and CDR2 is SYDVKM. The V gene lost 2 bases and the J gene lost 6 bases, with 21 bases spanning the gap. CDR3 sequence reads: CASSLSRDLVGSDTQYF. The CDR3 nucleotides are TGTGCCAGCAGTTTAAGCCGGGACTTAGTGGGATCCGATACGCAGTATTTT.

In its sample, this clone was seen once. V usage is TRBV19 and J usage is TRBJ1-3; maybe TRBD1 (5 bases). CDR1 is LNHDA, CDR2 SQIVND, per germline (reference sequence). V was clipped by 3 bases and J by 1 base, with 7 bases between them. The CDR3 covers 14 residues. The CDR3 DNA reads TGTGCCAGTAGTATCTCAGGGTCTGGAAACACCATATATTTT. Its protein product is CASSISGSGNTIYF.

The V and J genes are TRBV7-2 and TRBJ1-3; D remains ambiguous. Per germline, CDR1 SGHTA and CDR2 FQGNSA. V lost 1 base and J lost 0, with 7 bases in between. CDR3 size: 15 residues. The CDR3 region has the DNA TGTGCCAGCAGCTTAGAGATGTACTCTGGAAACACCATATATTTT. Protein product: CASSLEMYSGNTIYF.

The V gene is TRBV30, the J gene TRBJ1-2, with D possibly being TRBD1 (6 bases). This CDR3 is built from 13 residues. Germline lookup yields CDR1 GTSNPN and CDR2 SVGIG (reference sequence). With 2 bases removed from V and 4 bases from J, the gap between germline ends came to 11 bases. CDR3 bases: TGTGCCTGGAGTCCACAGGGACGCTATGGCTACACCTTC. Its translation is CAWSPQGRYGYTF.

This rearrangement joins TRBV28 to TRBJ1-1; D is unresolved. The CDR3 is 16 amino acids. Germline CDR1 reads MDHEN; CDR2 reads SYDVKM. The V end was cut by 4 bases, the J end by 0 bases, with 15 bases between. CDR3 sequence reads: CASSYLLPRVNTEAFF. The CDR3 DNA reads as TGTGCCAGCAGTTACCTCCTGCCGCGGGTGAACACTGAAGCTTTCTTT.

The chain combines TRBV19 with TRBJ2-2, with 9 bases that match TRBD1. In germline, CDR1 is LNHDA, CDR2 SQIVND (reference sequence). V gave up 6 bases and J gave up 4 bases; unmatched junction bases: 6. The CDR3 extends over 15 amino acids. The CDR3 sequence is CASSSGTGSTGELFF. In DNA, the CDR3 is TGTGCCAGTAGCTCCGGGACAGGGTCCACCGGGGAGCTGTTTTTT.

J is TRBJ2-7 and V is TRBV7-9; no reliable D call. V was shortened by 4 bases and J by 3 bases, with 19 bases between the two germline ends. Germline values: CDR1 SEHNR, CDR2 FQNEAQ (reference sequence). This CDR3 is 16 amino acids long. The CDR3 DNA reads TGTGCCAGCAGCTCACCGGCCGTAGACACGTACTACGAGCAGTACTTC. Translating it yields CASSSPAVDTYYEQYF.

The J gene is TRBJ2-7, the V gene TRBV28, with D possibly matching TRBD1 (5 bases). The V gene lost 6 bases and the J gene lost 2 bases, with 14 bases spanning the gap. This CDR3 comprises 14 residues. Germline loops: CDR1 MDHEN, CDR2 SYDVKM. DNA of the CDR3: TGTGCCAGCAGCGAACTGGGGCCTCCCTACGAGCAGTACTTC. Protein sequence: CASSELGPPYEQYF.

The rearrangement uses TRBV5-1 and TRBJ2-2, with 8 bases identical to TRBD1. The CDR3 is 15 residues long. Germline CDR1 reads SGHRS; CDR2 reads YFSETQ. This chain's CDR3 is CASAGGFENTGELFF. CDR3 bases: TGCGCTTCTGCAGGGGGCTTCGAGAACACCGGGGAGCTGTTTTTT.

J is TRBJ1-4 and V is TRBV30, with 7 bases aligning to TRBD1. Germline CDR1 and CDR2: GTSNPN and SVGIG (reference sequence). This CDR3 comprises 15 residues. V trimming: 1 base; J trimming: 6 bases; junction bases outside the gene matches: 8. The CDR3 is CAWSELDRADEKLFF. In nucleotides, the CDR3 is TGTGCCTGGAGTGAGTTAGACAGGGCGGATGAAAAACTGTTTTTT.

The rearrangement joins TRBV28 to TRBJ2-7, with TRBD1 identical over 11 bases. The CDR3 is made up of 16 amino acids. CDR1 is MDHEN and CDR2 is SYDVKM in the germline V gene. Trimming cost V 4 bases and J 3 bases; bases outside gene matches: 8. This chain's CDR3 is CASSSHPGTGGYEQYF. CDR3 sequence (DNA): TGTGCCAGCAGTTCCCATCCCGGGACAGGGGGCTACGAGCAGTACTTC.

Turning to this clone: The junction shows a germline mismatch at one end, possibly a read error. The gene calls are TRBV7-7 and TRBJ2-5; D possibly matches TRBD1 or TRBD2 (5 bases each). CDR1 and CDR2 (germline): SSHAT, FNYEAQ (reference sequence). The CDR3 loop spans 13 amino acids. As DNA, the CDR3 is TGTGCTAGCAGCCCTCTCGAGAGGGGGACCCAGTACTTC. It encodes CASSPLERGTQYF.

V is TRBV20-1 and J is TRBJ2-3; no clear D. Germline values: CDR1 DFQATT, CDR2 SNEGSKA (reference sequence). The CDR3 length is 11 residues. V lost 7 bases to trimming and J lost 4 bases, with 9 bases between them. CDR3 bases: TGCAGTGTCCCTTTTCCAGATACGCAGTATTTT. Translation: CSVPFPDTQYF.

The genes are TRBV18 and TRBJ2-3; unclear D gene. Germline V CDR1 and CDR2: KGHSH, LQKENI. The V gene lost 2 bases and the J gene lost 0 bases, with 15 bases spanning the gap. The CDR3 is 17 residues long. As DNA, the CDR3 is TGTGCCAGCTCACCATTCGGCCTAACTACTAGCACAGATACGCAGTATTTT. Translating gives CASSPFGLTTSTDTQYF.

The genes are TRBV29-1 and TRBJ2-3, with D perhaps given as TRBD1 or TRBD2 (5 bases each). The V gene's germline CDR1 is SQVTM and CDR2 ANQGSEA. The CDR3 runs 14 residues. V was clipped by 5 bases and J by 1 base, with 13 bases between them. DNA of the CDR3: TGCAGCGTTTCTTCCGGGGCAGGCACAGATACGCAGTATTTT. It specifies CSVSSGAGTDTQYF.

This sequence joins TRBV7-6 and TRBJ2-1, with 10 positions matching TRBD1. The CDR3 extends over 11 amino acids. V gave up 5 bases and J gave up 16 bases; unmatched junction bases: 5. Germline CDR1 reads SGHVS; CDR2 reads FNYEAQ. CDR3 sequence reads: CASSAGTGVFF. The CDR3 DNA follows: TGTGCCAGCAGCGCCGGGACAGGGGTCTTCTTC.

CDR3 region: CASRRGVVAGELFF. The CDR3 nucleotides read TGCGCCAGCAGGAGGGGAGTGGTGGCCGGGGAGCTGTTTTTT. J is TRBJ2-2 and V is TRBV4-3; D is perhaps TRBD1 or TRBD2 (5 bases each). The CDR3 length is 14 residues. Deletions cut 6 bases from V and 6 bases from J, with 14 bases between. The germline CDR1 and CDR2 sequences are LGHNA and YSLEER.

V and J are TRBV7-2 and TRBJ2-7; D not certain. This CDR3 has 12 amino acids. V was trimmed by 3 bases and J by 6 bases, leaving 9 bases between them. Germline values: CDR1 SGHTA, CDR2 FQGNSA. CDR3 in DNA: TGTGCCAGCAGCTTGAACCGCCTCGAGCAGTACTTC. Protein: CASSLNRLEQYF.

The chain has TRBV6-5 and TRBJ2-7, with D possibly called TRBD1 or TRBD2 (6 bases each). Germline V lookup: CDR1 MNHEY, CDR2 SVGAGI. The CDR3 length is 15 residues. The germline V and J ends were trimmed by 4 bases and 4 bases, with 17 bases remaining between them. The CDR3 is CASSSRQGGLYEQYF. CDR3 DNA sequence: TGTGCCAGCAGTTCCCGTCAAGGGGGGCTTTACGAGCAGTACTTC.

The chain couples TRBV7-9 to TRBJ2-3; D unresolved. V lost 0 bases and J lost 5, with 12 bases in between. The CDR3 totals 15 residues. The germline gives CDR1 SEHNR, CDR2 FQNEAQ (reference sequence). As DNA, the CDR3 is TGTGCCAGCAGCTTAGCGGACGGCCTCCTAGATACGCAGTATTTT. Its translation: CASSLADGLLDTQYF. Variable domain in full (rest from reference TRBV7-9 and TRBJ2-3): DTGVSQNPRHKITKRGQNVTFRCDPISEHNRLYWYRQTLGQGPEFLTYFQNEAQLEKSRLLSDRFSAERPKGSFSTLEIQRTEQGDSAMYLCASSLADGLLDTQYFGPGTRLTVL.

The chain employs TRBV6-6 and TRBJ2-3; D unclear. V gave up 2 bases and J gave up 4 bases, with 4 bases separating them. Germline CDR1 is MNHNY and CDR2 is SVGAGI (reference sequence). This CDR3 has 12 amino acids. The CDR3 DNA sequence: TGTGCCAGCAGTTACACCTCAGATACGCAGTATTTT. Amino acids: CASSYTSDTQYF.

This clone was seen a few times. The chain recombines TRBV7-9 with TRBJ1-1; a possible D gene is TRBD1 (5 bases). The CDR3 length is 13 residues. V was shortened by 4 bases and J by 11 bases, with 17 bases between the two germline ends. In germline, CDR1 is SEHNR, CDR2 FQNEAQ (reference sequence). CDR3 sequence reads: CASSWGDAEGAFF. In DNA form, the CDR3 reads TGTGCCAGCAGCTGGGGCGACGCCGAGGGGGCTTTCTTT. The full variable domain, rest sourced from reference TRBV7-9 and TRBJ1-1, is DTGVSQNPRHKITKRGQNVTFRCDPISEHNRLYWYRQTLGQGPEFLTYFQNEAQLEKSRLLSDRFSAERPKGSFSTLEIQRTEQGDSAMYLCASSWGDAEGAFFGQGTRLTVV.

The chain is built from TRBV5-1 and TRBJ2-2, with 7 bases identical to TRBD2. The length of the CDR3 is 16 residues. V lost 5 bases and J lost 6; bases outside the gene matches: 13. The germline CDR1 and CDR2 sequences are SGHRS and YFSETQ. The CDR3 DNA sequence: TGCGCCAGCAGGGGAGGCAGCGGGATTTTCCCCGGGGAGCTGTTTTTT. It codes for CASRGGSGIFPGELFF. Filled out from reference TRBV5-1 and TRBJ2-2, the complete variable domain reads KAGVTQTPRYLIKTRGQQVTLSCSPISGHRSVSWYQQTPGQGLQFLFEYFSETQRNKGNFPGRFSGRQFSNSRSEMNVSTLELGDSALYLCASRGGSGIFPGELFFGEGSRLTVL.